Following are 30 T cell receptor beta chains from one sample sequenced in a study of prognosis after radiotherapy for stage I lung cancer. Template was genomic DNA; TCR beta CDR3 amplified in two multiplex PCR rounds. Round-one PCR had primers specific to each TRBV and TRBJ gene. Each CDR3 protein is one row after TCRdb ran MiXCR on the multiplex PCR reads. The table records roughly 38,000 distinct CDR3 sequences, about 24% of them present only once. The material sequenced was PBMCs, taken before or after stereotactic body radiation therapy (not recorded which). These receptors all stem from a donor over 45 with non-small cell lung cancer.

The J gene is TRBJ2-1, the V gene TRBV20-1; TRBD2 might be the D (6 bases). Germline lookup yields CDR1 DFQATT and CDR2 SNEGSKA (reference sequence). This CDR3 region has 17 residues. Trimming pared 5 bases from V and 8 bases from J, leaving 28 bases between. The CDR3 bases are TGCAGTGCTTCCCCTCCTCCGGCTAGCGTTTATGGGGATGAGCAGTTCTTC. It translates to CSASPPPASVYGDEQFF.

Comment on this clonotype: Given a far larger clone just one base away, this is likely a sequencing read error. The chain carries TRBV6-8 and TRBJ2-7; D call uncertain. The CDR3 sequence is 13 residues long. The germline gives CDR1 MNHGY, CDR2 SAAAGT. The V and J ends lost 6 bases and 0 bases respectively, with 9 bases between them. CDR3 in amino acids: CASSVVISYEQYF. The DNA of the CDR3 is TGTGCCAGCAGCGTAGTTATCTCCTACGAGCAGTACTTC.

This clonotype was seen at least ten times. This chain joins TRBV19 and TRBJ2-2; 14 bases fit TRBD2. Looked up from germline, CDR1 is LNHDA and CDR2 is SQIVND (reference sequence). The CDR3 length is 16 residues. V dropped 5 bases and J dropped 5; count of bases not matched to a gene: 4. Here the CDR3 DNA reads TGTGCCAGTAGTGGGACTAGCGGGAGATGGACCGGGGAGCTGTTTTTT. This sequence encodes CASSGTSGRWTGELFF.

A remark on this clonotype: A much larger clone lies one base from this, so it may be a read error. The chain has TRBV15 and TRBJ1-4; 7 bases agree with TRBD1. This CDR3 spans 16 amino acids. Germline CDR1 and CDR2: LNHNV and YYDKDF (reference sequence). The CDR3 loop reads CATSRDRGGVNEKLVF. CDR3 bases: TGTGCCACCAGCAGAGATCGAGGGGGCGTTAATGAAAAACTGGTTTTT.

Ten or more counts support this clonotype. V usage is TRBV7-2 and J usage is TRBJ2-4; the D gene is possibly TRBD1 (6 bases). The V end lost 4 bases, the J end lost 0 bases, and 13 bases lay between the germline ends. CDR3 size: 16 residues. The germline gives CDR1 SGHTA, CDR2 FQGNSA. The CDR3 region has the DNA TGTGCCAGCAGCTCCGGCGACAGGCGAGCCAAAAACATTCAGTACTTC. Amino acids: CASSSGDRRAKNIQYF. The whole variable domain, remainder taken from reference TRBV7-2 and TRBJ2-4, is GAGVSQSPSNKVTEKGKDVELRCDPISGHTALYWYRQSLGQGLEFLIYFQGNSAPDKSGLPSDRFSAERTGGSVSTLTIQRTQQEDSAVYLCASSSGDRRAKNIQYFGAGTRLSVL.

This clonotype has a count of ten or more. This chain joins TRBV20-1 and TRBJ2-1, with D possibly being TRBD2 (6 bases). Germline-derived CDR1 and CDR2 are DFQATT and SNEGSKA (reference sequence). This CDR3 spans 12 amino acids. Here the CDR3 reads CASGLSYNEQFF. The CDR3 DNA follows: TGCGCCAGCGGGCTCAGTTACAATGAGCAGTTCTTC.

Many counts were recorded for this clonotype. The J gene is TRBJ2-7, the V gene TRBV20-1; 7 bases are shared with TRBD2. Germline V lookup: CDR1 DFQATT, CDR2 SNEGSKA (reference sequence). Trimming at V came to 3 bases and at J to 3 bases, leaving 8 bases not matched to a gene. This CDR3 contains 14 residues. The CDR3 nucleotides read TGCAGTGCTAGGGCGGGGGTCGCAAACTACGAGCAGTACTTC. The encoded protein is CSARAGVANYEQYF.

This clonotype was counted at least ten times. The V call is TRBV10-3, the J call TRBJ1-2, with D hard to call. The germline V gene encodes CDR1 ENHRY and CDR2 SYGVKD. Deletions cut 2 bases from V and 8 bases from J, with 6 bases between. There are 11 residues in the CDR3. CDR3 in amino acids: CAISEAEGYTF. CDR3 DNA sequence: TGTGCCATCAGTGAGGCCGAAGGCTACACCTTC.

This clonotype has a count of ten or more. V gene TRBV7-8 combines with J gene TRBJ2-7; a weak D match, TRBD2 (6 bases). CDR3 length: 13 amino acids. The V gene's germline CDR1 is SGHVS and CDR2 FQNEAQ. Trimming stripped 1 base from V and 6 bases from J, with 10 bases between. The CDR3, as DNA: TGTGCCAGCAGCTTAGGAGGGCGGGGCGAGCAGTACTTC. Encoded protein: CASSLGGRGEQYF.

There are many counts of this clonotype. The chain is built from TRBV20-1 and TRBJ1-2; 7 bases are a match to TRBD1. The germline CDR1 and CDR2 sequences are DFQATT and SNEGSKA (reference sequence). CDR3 length: 12 residues. J was trimmed by 4 bases and V by 6 bases; bases with no gene match: 5. The CDR3 is CSARQGSYGYTF. CDR3 in DNA: TGCAGTGCGAGACAGGGCAGCTATGGCTACACCTTC.

Ten or more counts support this clonotype. This chain uses TRBV20-1 with TRBJ1-5; no clear D. This CDR3 comprises 15 residues. V shed 0 bases and J shed 5 bases, with 14 bases lying between them. Germline lookup yields CDR1 DFQATT and CDR2 SNEGSKA (reference sequence). The CDR3 spells CSARDDGVGHQPQHF. CDR3 DNA: TGCAGTGCTAGAGATGATGGGGTCGGGCATCAGCCCCAGCATTTT.

This clonotype qualifies as medium-sized (0.01 to 0.1%). The chain combines TRBV20-1 with TRBJ2-7; TRBD1 aligns across 10 bases. CDR3 length: 14 residues. V shed 5 bases, J shed 5 bases, and the junction held 9 bases outside the gene matches. Germline assignment: CDR1 DFQATT and CDR2 SNEGSKA (reference sequence). The CDR3 loop reads CSAPGQGFHDEQYF. Here the CDR3 DNA reads TGCAGTGCTCCGGGACAGGGGTTTCATGACGAGCAGTACTTC.

Concerning this clonotype itself: Only one base separates this from a far larger clonotype, so it likely reflects a read error. The gene calls are TRBV12-3 or TRBV12-4 and TRBJ2-1; 7 positions agree with TRBD1. The CDR3 sequence is 14 residues long. V dropped 5 bases and J dropped 7; count of bases not matched to a gene: 8. CDR3 amino acids: CASSDTLTGNEQFF. DNA for the CDR3: TGTGCCAGCAGTGATACCCTGACAGGGAATGAGCAGTTCTTC.

This clonotype was observed at least ten times. V gene TRBV29-1 combines with J gene TRBJ2-7, with D perhaps matching TRBD1 (6 bases). The CDR3 contains 11 residues. V was shortened by 2 bases and J by 8 bases, with 10 bases between the two germline ends. Germline V gene lookup returns CDR1 SQVTM and CDR2 ANQGSEA. CDR3 amino acids: CSVEQGIQQYF. The CDR3 DNA reads as TGCAGCGTTGAACAGGGGATCCAGCAGTACTTC.

This clonotype has just one count. A much larger clone is a single base away; this may be a read error. The rearrangement uses TRBV6-2 or TRBV6-3 and TRBJ2-4; TRBD1 matches 9 bases. Unmatched junction bases numbered 16, after V lost 8 bases and J lost 11 bases. The CDR3 is made up of 15 amino acids. CDR1 and CDR2 from the germline V gene are MNHEY and SVGEGT. The CDR3 spells CASLTPGQGHLVQYF. The CDR3 DNA is TGTGCCAGCCTTACACCGGGACAGGGTCATCTAGTTCAGTACTTC.

Relative to its sample, this clonotype is medium-sized. The rearrangement joins TRBV24-1 to TRBJ2-1; TRBD1 is a possible D gene (7 bases). Germline CDR1 reads KGHDR; CDR2 reads SFDVKD. V dropped 10 bases and J dropped 2 bases, with 11 bases sitting between them. This CDR3 spans 13 amino acids. The CDR3 nucleotides read TGTGCCACAGGCAGGGGGGCCTACAATGAGCAGTTCTTC. It yields the protein CATGRGAYNEQFF.

As concerns this clonotype: A much larger clonotype is one base distant, so this may be a read error. The conserved closing phenylalanine or tryptophan is absent in this CDR3, likely reflecting a read error. The V and J genes are TRBV6-2 or TRBV6-3 and TRBJ2-7, with TRBD2 identical over 7 bases. This CDR3 has 15 residues. Germline loops: CDR1 MNHEY, CDR2 SVGEGT. J gave up 1 base and V 10 bases, and 13 bases lay outside the gene matches. CDR3 loop: CATRERTSDSYEQYL. The CDR3, as DNA: TGTGCCACTCGAGAAAGAACTAGCGATTCCTACGAGCAGTACTTA.

Ten or more counts support this clonotype. This chain connects TRBV29-1 to TRBJ2-7; 15 bases match TRBD2. Germline loops: CDR1 SQVTM, CDR2 ANQGSEA. This CDR3 comprises 15 residues. Unmatched junction bases numbered 3, after V lost 3 bases and J lost 3 bases. In nucleotides, the CDR3 is TGCAGCGTTGAGGGACTAGCGGGAGGCTTCTACGAGCAGTACTTC. Amino acids: CSVEGLAGGFYEQYF.

The rearrangement links TRBV5-4 to TRBJ2-3; TRBD2 aligns across 13 bases. Unmatched junction bases numbered 12, after V lost 3 bases and J lost 2 bases. This CDR3 has 19 amino acids. Germline loops: CDR1 SGHNT, CDR2 YYREEE (reference sequence). CDR3 residues: CASSCPYSTSGRATDTQYF. CDR3 bases: TGTGCCAGCAGCTGCCCTTATAGTACTAGCGGGAGGGCCACAGATACGCAGTATTTT.

This clonotype was found many times. The V call is TRBV20-1, the J call TRBJ1-4, with 7 nucleotides matching TRBD1. There are 15 residues in the CDR3. V was clipped by 6 bases and J by 6 bases; unmatched bases: 13. Germline lookup yields CDR1 DFQATT and CDR2 SNEGSKA (reference sequence). The CDR3 sequence is CSAPPGAGGYEKLFF. DNA of the CDR3: TGCAGTGCCCCCCCCGGGGCAGGGGGATATGAAAAACTGTTTTTT.

Points on this clonotype: A much larger clone lies a single base off, so this may be a read error. The gene calls are TRBV27 and TRBJ1-4; D remains unclear. This CDR3 contains 14 residues. Per the germline V gene, CDR1 is MNHEY and CDR2 is SMNVEV (reference sequence). The CDR3 DNA is TGTGCCAGCGGTTTAAGGCAGGCTCATGAAAAACTGTTTTTT. It specifies CASGLRQAHEKLFF.

This clonotype was counted at least ten times. The J gene is TRBJ1-5, the V gene TRBV3-1, with D unresolved. This CDR3 comprises 15 residues. The V and J ends lost 0 bases and 9 bases respectively, with 15 bases between them. Germline values: CDR1 LGHDT, CDR2 YNNKEL (reference sequence). The CDR3 nucleotides read TGTGCCAGCAGCCAAGATCGGAGTCCGCGGCGGCCCCAGCATTTT. Encoded protein: CASSQDRSPRRPQHF.

Worth noting for this clonotype: A much larger clonotype is one base distant, so this may be a read error. This CDR3 is missing its conserved last phenylalanine or tryptophan, likely due to a read error. V is TRBV10-3 and J is TRBJ1-5; D gene ambiguous. Germline loops: CDR1 ENHRY, CDR2 SYGVKD. The CDR3 covers 14 residues. The V end was cut by 6 bases, the J end by 1 base, with 10 bases between. CDR3 sequence: CAISQTESNQPQHL. CDR3 coding DNA: TGTGCCATCAGCCAGACGGAGAGCAATCAGCCCCAGCATCTT.

In its sample, this clonotype was seen many times. V and J are TRBV6-1 and TRBJ2-7; 7 nucleotides agree with TRBD1. V lost 5 bases, J lost 5 bases, and 15 bases stayed unmatched. CDR3 length: 16 amino acids. Germline V gene lookup returns CDR1 MNHNS and CDR2 SASEGT. In DNA form, the CDR3 reads TGTGCCAGCAGTCACCTAAACAGGGGCTTAGTCCACGAGCAGTACTTC. Translation: CASSHLNRGLVHEQYF.

This clonotype has ten or more counts. This rearrangement joins TRBV20-1 to TRBJ1-3; tentatively, D is TRBD1 (6 bases). V was clipped by 3 bases and J by 0 bases, with 18 bases between them. CDR3 length equals 17 residues. Germline V gene data show CDR1 as DFQATT and CDR2 as SNEGSKA (reference sequence). The CDR3 reads CSARDYRERASGNTIYF. The CDR3 DNA reads as TGCAGTGCTAGGGATTACAGGGAGAGGGCCTCTGGAAACACCATATATTTT.

Turning to this clonotype: A far larger clone is one base from this, pointing to a likely read error. The CDR3 nucleotides are TGTGCCAGCAGTTACGGTCTTAGCAATCGGCCCCAGCATTTT. Its translation is CASSYGLSNRPQHF. J is TRBJ1-5 and V is TRBV6-2 or TRBV6-3; no definite D call. Germline-derived CDR1 and CDR2 are MNHEY and SVGEGT. The CDR3 is made up of 14 amino acids.

This clonotype was counted at least ten times. The V call is TRBV3-1, the J call TRBJ2-1; weak D call: TRBD1 (6 bases). Trimming left V 4 bases short and J 4 bases short, with 8 bases between. In germline, CDR1 is LGHDT, CDR2 YNNKEL (reference sequence). The CDR3 extends over 13 amino acids. The CDR3 bases are TGTGCCAGCAGCCCCAGGGGTTACAATGAGCAGTTCTTC. This codes for CASSPRGYNEQFF.

Many counts were recorded for this clonotype. V usage is TRBV20-1 and J usage is TRBJ1-6, with D unresolved. The germline V and J ends were trimmed by 5 bases and 7 bases, with 21 bases remaining between them. The germline CDR1 and CDR2 sequences are DFQATT and SNEGSKA (reference sequence). The CDR3 length is 16 residues. The CDR3 reads CSAGFLGSSGNSPLHF. In nucleotides, the CDR3 is TGCAGTGCTGGCTTCCTTGGATCTTCGGGAAATTCACCCCTCCACTTT.

This clonotype has ten or more counts. This chain joins TRBV30 and TRBJ1-2, with D perhaps matching TRBD1 (6 bases). V was shortened by 2 bases and J by 5 bases, with 36 bases between the two germline ends. Germline V gene sequence: CDR1 GTSNPN, CDR2 SVGIG (reference sequence). The CDR3 has 21 residues. The CDR3 DNA follows: TGTGCCTGGAGTTATAGGGTGCAGGGGCGGGCCCACGACCGAACTTCTTATGGCTACACCTTC. Amino acid sequence: CAWSYRVQGRAHDRTSYGYTF.

The chain recombines TRBV27 with TRBJ2-3; 9 positions match TRBD2. The germline V gene encodes CDR1 MNHEY and CDR2 SMNVEV (reference sequence). The length of the CDR3 is 16 residues. V was clipped by 9 bases and J by 6 bases; unmatched bases: 16. CDR3 in amino acids: CARTRSAGGFADTQYF. In DNA, the CDR3 is TGTGCCAGAACCCGCAGCGCGGGGGGGTTCGCGGATACGCAGTATTTT.